This is a list of T cell receptor beta chains from one sample in a study of blood T cells in healthy people across ages. Each CDR3 protein gets one entry after TCRdb re-called the 5' RACE reads with MiXCR. The data contain 540,000 or so distinct CDR3 sequences, about 26% of them singletons. The sample taken for sequencing was blood. The receptors stem from a woman aged 70 to 79 in good health. The CDR3 runs from the conserved cysteine through the conserved F or W. The D gene is left open where the match is weak. Rows may omit the clone size; those that give it use once, few, many or a size class.

j_call,clone_size,d_call,v_call,cdr3_aa,cdr3_nt
TRBJ1-6,NA,NA,TRBV20-1,CSAREIRESYNSPLHF,TGCAGTGCTAGAGAGATCAGGGAGAGCTATAATTCACCCCTCCACTTT
TRBJ2-7,few,NA,TRBV7-9,CASQQDTYEQYF,TGTGCCAGCCAACAGGACACCTACGAGCAGTACTTC
TRBJ1-2,NA,TRBD1,TRBV20-1,CSASGTGGDGYTF,TGCAGTGCTAGCGGGACAGGGGGAGATGGCTACACCTTC
TRBJ2-6,many,NA,TRBV6-2/TRBV6-3,CASSYSGRTGANVLTF,TGTGCCAGCAGTTACTCGGGCCGGACCGGGGCCAACGTCCTGACTTTC
TRBJ1-1,few,TRBD1,TRBV11-2,CASSFGTGGGTEAFF,TGTGCCAGCAGCTTCGGGACAGGGGGTGGAACTGAAGCTTTCTTT
TRBJ2-1,few,TRBD2,TRBV7-2,CASSPRTSGGVGNEQFF,TGTGCCAGCAGCCCCCGGACTAGCGGGGGGGTCGGAAATGAGCAGTTCTTC
TRBJ1-2,few,NA,TRBV10-3,CAISPSEGGAGYTF,TGTGCCATCAGCCCGTCCGAAGGAGGGGCGGGCTACACCTTC
TRBJ2-5,few,NA,TRBV5-1,CASSLESRQETQYF,TGCGCCAGCAGCTTGGAGTCCCGCCAAGAGACCCAGTACTTC
TRBJ1-1,few,TRBD1,TRBV6-5,CASSQDRGRKAFF,TGTGCCAGCAGTCAGGACAGGGGACGTAAAGCTTTCTTT
TRBJ1-1,NA,NA,TRBV2,CASRGEDNRNAEAFF,TGTGCCAGCAGGGGAGAAGACAATCGGAACGCTGAAGCTTTCTTT
TRBJ1-2,NA,NA,TRBV29-1,CSVEWKGGYTF,TGCAGCGTTGAATGGAAGGGGGGCTACACCTTC
TRBJ1-1,NA,NA,TRBV12-3/TRBV12-4,CASSEQGVVAFF,TGTGCCAGCAGTGAACAGGGAGTAGTGGCTTTCTTT
TRBJ2-1,NA,TRBD2,TRBV29-1,CSVYLAPGGIVGYF,TGCAGCGTCTACCTCGCACCGGGGGGAATAGTGGGGTACTTC
TRBJ2-5,NA,NA,TRBV18,CASSPPGQGRETQYF,TGTGCCAGCTCACCACCGGGGCAGGGGCGAGAGACCCAGTACTTC
TRBJ1-2,NA,NA,TRBV12-3/TRBV12-4,CASNMGSGYTF,TGTGCCAGCAACATGGGAAGTGGCTACACCTTC
TRBJ1-2,few,TRBD1,TRBV20-1,CSAVRQGGGGYTF,TGCAGTGCTGTAAGACAGGGTGGTGGAGGCTACACCTTC